One and the same sample provided the 11 T cell receptor beta chains below, sequenced in a study of shared clonotypes between healthy human individuals (dated by TCRdb to between 2020 and 2021). Library creation used the immunoSEQ multiplex PCR assay. The source is immuneACCESS, and TCRdb retained only in-frame sequences with V and J called. Part of the clones is not carried over; for the studies checked, unresolved V genes explain less than half of this, and the remainder is unexplained. Across this sample there are about 980,000 clones, with roughly 72% seen only once. Together, the top ten hold nearly 1.5% of the sample. The sample was memory CD4+ T cells sorted from blood. This sample's cell subset or site label indicates: CD45RA-negative fraction. Receptors originate from a man aged 18 to 29 in good health.

The chain combines TRBV27 with TRBJ2-5, with TRBD1 identical over 10 bases. Germline loops: CDR1 MNHEY, CDR2 SMNVEV (reference sequence). The CDR3 consists of 19 residues. The ends lost 1 base at V and 1 base at J; junction bases unmatched: 12. The CDR3 DNA sequence: TGTGCCAGCAGTTTATGGGACAGGGGACGCACCCCCCTCCAAGAGACCCAGTACTTC. It encodes CASSLWDRGRTPLQETQYF.

The V and J genes are TRBV28 and TRBJ2-2, with 7 bases fitting TRBD1. Germline V gene sequence: CDR1 MDHEN, CDR2 SYDVKM. This CDR3 has 16 residues. With V trimmed by 5 bases and J by 2 bases, 8 bases remained unmatched. The DNA for the CDR3 is TGTGCCAGCAGTCCGCGTGGGACAGCTAACACCGGGGAGCTGTTTTTT. As protein: CASSPRGTANTGELFF.

About this clone: Other DNA sequences within the sample encode an identical CDR3. The chain carries TRBV5-1 and TRBJ2-3; D unclear. CDR1 SGHRS and CDR2 YFSETQ come from the germline V gene. The CDR3 is 12 amino acids. Trimming stripped 2 bases from V and 6 bases from J, with 7 bases between. This CDR3 is CASSLPADTQYF. In DNA form, the CDR3 reads TGCGCCAGCAGCTTACCAGCGGATACGCAGTATTTT.

The rearrangement links TRBV4-1 to TRBJ1-2, with 11 bases fitting TRBD1. The CDR3 is 16 amino acids. Per the germline V gene, CDR1 is MGHRA and CDR2 is YSYEKL. Losses at the gene ends were 3 bases for V and 8 bases for J; bases not matched to a gene: 11. This CDR3 is CASSHPGQGGSNGYTF. The CDR3 DNA is TGCGCCAGCAGCCACCCGGGACAGGGGGGTTCTAACGGCTACACCTTC.

V and J are TRBV5-1 and TRBJ2-7, with D possibly matching TRBD1 (6 bases). Germline CDR1 is SGHRS and CDR2 is YFSETQ. Trimming pared 7 bases from V and 9 bases from J, leaving 23 bases between. The CDR3 is made up of 14 amino acids. The CDR3 here is CASGEGQAPLVQYF. The CDR3 nucleotides are TGCGCCAGCGGAGAGGGACAAGCGCCCTTAGTGCAGTACTTC.

The chain has TRBV14 and TRBJ2-1; D is possibly TRBD2 (6 bases). V lost 1 base, J lost 16 bases, and 20 bases lay in between. Germline V gene sequence: CDR1 SGHDN, CDR2 FVKESK. The CDR3 length is 14 residues. The CDR3 nucleotides read TGTGCCAGCAGCCAAGGTCCCCCCGGAGGGGAAGATTTCTTC. Protein product: CASSQGPPGGEDFF.

A remark on this clone: Other DNA variants within this sample encode the same CDR3. The chain employs TRBV10-3 and TRBJ1-4; 7 bases are shared with TRBD1. CDR3 length: 14 amino acids. V gave up 3 bases and J gave up 8 bases; unmatched junction bases: 6. Per germline, CDR1 ENHRY and CDR2 SYGVKD. CDR3: CAISDLQGGEKLFF. In DNA form, the CDR3 reads TGTGCCATCAGTGATCTCCAGGGGGGGGAAAAACTGTTTTTT.

The V gene is TRBV29-1, the J gene TRBJ1-1; D unclear. CDR3 size: 13 residues. Trimming pared 4 bases from V and 8 bases from J, leaving 17 bases between. The germline V gene encodes CDR1 SQVTM and CDR2 ANQGSEA. The CDR3 protein is CSVVLGRPKEAFF. CDR3 bases: TGCAGCGTTGTTTTAGGCAGACCGAAAGAAGCTTTCTTT.

This clone came up once. The V call is TRBV5-4, the J call TRBJ2-5; D possibly corresponds to TRBD1 (5 bases). CDR1 and CDR2 from the germline V gene are SGHNT and YYREEE (reference sequence). V was pared by 0 bases and J by 2 bases, with 14 bases between. The CDR3 contains 16 residues. The DNA of the CDR3 is TGTGCCAGCAGCTTGGGGCAGGGAAAAGTACAAGAGACCCAGTACTTC. Translating gives CASSLGQGKVQETQYF.

This clone was seen just once. The rearrangement uses TRBV5-1 and TRBJ2-7; 11 nucleotides align to TRBD1. The CDR3 covers 15 residues. V was clipped by 0 bases and J by 5 bases; unmatched bases: 4. In germline, CDR1 is SGHRS, CDR2 YFSETQ. The CDR3 region has the DNA TGCGCCAGCAGCTTGGGGACAGGGGGCGCGGACGAGCAGTACTTC. Translation: CASSLGTGGADEQYF.

This chain connects TRBV7-6 to TRBJ2-1; D is unresolved. This CDR3 spans 13 amino acids. Germline V lookup: CDR1 SGHVS, CDR2 FNYEAQ. Trimming took 2 bases from V and 7 from J, leaving 9 bases between them. CDR3 sequence reads: CASSLRRGNEQFF. CDR3 nucleotide sequence: TGTGCCAGCAGCTTACGCCGTGGGAATGAGCAGTTCTTC.